One sample yielded the 10 T cell receptor beta chains listed below, sequenced in a study of Ad26.COV2.S vaccination and SARS-CoV-2 variants. Method: immunoSEQ multiplex PCR; TCRdb's copy keeps in-frame clones and lacks some. Found here are about 180,000 clones, around nine tenths of them singletons; the top ten hold 5% to 7%. Source: peripheral blood, taken after recovery from COVID-19. These receptors originate from a human donor who had recovered from COVID-19.

The rearrangement links TRBV10-3 to TRBJ2-7, with TRBD1 identical over 9 bases. Germline CDR1 and CDR2: ENHRY and SYGVKD. The CDR3 consists of 15 residues. J gave up 4 bases and V 3 bases, and 7 bases lay outside the gene matches. The CDR3 nucleotides are TGTGCCATCAGTGATGCCGGGACAGGGCTGTACGAGCAGTACTTC. Protein product: CAISDAGTGLYEQYF.

The rearrangement links TRBV28 to TRBJ1-2; TRBD1 might be the D (6 bases). Trimming took off 5 bases at V and 3 bases at J, with 13 bases between the two ends. The V gene's germline CDR1 is MDHEN and CDR2 SYDVKM. The CDR3 covers 14 residues. The CDR3 DNA reads as TGTGCCAGCAGTCCACGACAGGACTACTATGGCTACACCTTC. It specifies CASSPRQDYYGYTF.

V usage is TRBV19 and J usage is TRBJ1-4; D is possibly TRBD1 (5 bases). The CDR3 length is 12 residues. The V end lost 9 bases, the J end lost 8 bases, and 13 bases lay between the germline ends. Germline values: CDR1 LNHDA, CDR2 SQIVND (reference sequence). The DNA of the CDR3 is TGTGCCAGCTCCCCGGGGGGAGAAAAACTGTTTTTT. Translation gives CASSPGGEKLFF. The entire variable domain, with the rest obtained from reference TRBV19 and TRBJ1-4, is as follows: DGGITQSPKYLFRKEGQNVTLSCEQNLNHDAMYWYRQDPGQGLRLIYYSQIVNDFQKGDIAEGYSVSREKKESFPLTVTSAQKNPTAFYLCASSPGGEKLFFGSGTQLSVL.

This chain uses TRBV6-4 with TRBJ2-3; a weak D match, TRBD2 (6 bases). The ends were cut back, 3 bases at V and 8 bases at J, with 12 bases in the middle. The CDR3 extends over 13 amino acids. Germline assignment: CDR1 MRHNA and CDR2 SNTAGT. CDR3 sequence reads: CASSEGGSVTQYF. The CDR3, as DNA: TGTGCCAGCAGTGAGGGGGGATCTGTTACGCAGTATTTT.

In DNA form, the CDR3 reads TGTGCCAGCAGGAGAGAGGGGCACACAGATACGCAGTATTTT. This encodes CASRREGHTDTQYF. The chain recombines TRBV6-5 with TRBJ2-3, with D perhaps being TRBD1 or TRBD2 (5 bases each). The V end lost 6 bases, the J end lost 2 bases, and 12 bases lay between the germline ends. The V gene's germline CDR1 is MNHEY and CDR2 SVGAGI. The CDR3 consists of 14 residues.

The V gene is TRBV28, the J gene TRBJ1-2; the D is unclear. The V end lost 7 bases, the J end lost 3 bases, and 9 bases lay between the germline ends. CDR1 is MDHEN and CDR2 is SYDVKM in the germline V gene. The CDR3 extends over 12 amino acids. CDR3 coding DNA: TGTGCCAGCAATTCAGCGGACTATGGCTACACCTTC. Its translation: CASNSADYGYTF.

The J gene is TRBJ1-2, the V gene TRBV20-1; the D is unclear. Germline-derived CDR1 and CDR2 are DFQATT and SNEGSKA (reference sequence). The V end was cut by 2 bases, the J end by 7 bases, with 8 bases between. This CDR3 is 11 amino acids long. CDR3 nucleotide sequence: TGCAGTGCTAGAAGTCCGGTTGGCTACACCTTC. Translating it yields CSARSPVGYTF.

The V gene is TRBV7-9, the J gene TRBJ2-1, with D maybe TRBD2 (5 bases). The ends were cut back, 1 base at V and 2 bases at J, with 9 bases in the middle. The germline gives CDR1 SEHNR, CDR2 FQNEAQ (reference sequence). The CDR3 contains 15 residues. CDR3: CASSLGGSPYNEQFF. The CDR3, as DNA: TGTGCCAGCAGCTTAGGCGGGTCTCCCTACAATGAGCAGTTCTTC. The full variable domain, with the rest looked up from reference TRBV7-9 and TRBJ2-1, is DTGVSQNPRHKITKRGQNVTFRCDPISEHNRLYWYRQTLGQGPEFLTYFQNEAQLEKSRLLSDRFSAERPKGSFSTLEIQRTEQGDSAMYLCASSLGGSPYNEQFFGPGTRLTVL.

The chain has TRBV28 and TRBJ1-2, with D unresolved. This CDR3 has 13 amino acids. Germline-derived CDR1 and CDR2 are MDHEN and SYDVKM. The germline V and J ends were trimmed by 4 bases and 5 bases, with 11 bases remaining between them. The CDR3 protein is CASSSGRNYGYTF. The CDR3 nucleotides read TGTGCCAGCAGTTCAGGCAGAAATTATGGCTACACCTTC.

This chain connects TRBV3-1 (or the pseudogene TRBV3-2) to TRBJ2-7; 8 nucleotides agree with TRBD2. Germline CDR1 reads LGHDT; CDR2 reads YNNKEL (reference sequence). The CDR3 is made up of 16 amino acids. With V trimmed by 1 base and J by 4 bases, 9 bases remained unmatched. The chain's CDR3 is CASSQVFGGGTYEQYF. CDR3 bases: TGTGCCAGCAGCCAAGTTTTTGGCGGGGGGACTTACGAGCAGTACTTC.